Reported below is one T cell receptor (beta chain). The length of the CDR3 is 15 residues. V lost 5 bases, J lost 12 bases, and 16 bases stayed unmatched. The germline V gene has CDR1 LGHDT and CDR2 YNNKEL (reference sequence). The sample is drawn from a study of blood T cell repertoires in COVID-19. For the study at large: Sites across the United States, Italy and Spain contributed samples from acute and convalescent COVID-19.

The assay was immunoSEQ multiplex PCR, and TCRdb's table has in-frame clones only and misses some. The sample records 75,000 to 80,000 clones, 88% being singletons. The TCR sequence derives from a human donor in a cohort sampled during active COVID-19. The chain has TRBV3-1 (or the pseudogene TRBV3-2) and TRBJ2-1, with 7 nucleotides matching TRBD1. The material sequenced was peripheral blood. The DNA of the CDR3 is TGTGCCAGCAGCTCTAGTACAGGGGCACGACTTGGGCAGTTCTTC. Translating gives CASSSSTGARLGQFF.